The rows below give T cell receptor beta chains drawn from one sample of a study of response to subunit inactivated influenza vaccine. TCRdb processed the RT-PCR reads anew with MiXCR; each CDR3 protein has one entry. In the table there are hundreds of thousands of distinct CDR3 sequences, less than 20% of which are singletons. The specimen comprised PBMCs from blood, sampled about 5 days after vaccination. The source is a man aged 45-65 years who received an inactivated influenza vaccine. CDR3s leave out the opening cysteine and the closing phenylalanine or tryptophan. The order of the fields is V gene, CDR3 protein.

v_gene: TRBV20-1
CDR3aa: SARDSSGLAKNIQY

v_gene: TRBV24-1
CDR3aa: ATSDPGASGKYNEQF

v_gene: TRBV20-1
CDR3aa: SALTTSYNEQF

v_gene: TRBV7-6
CDR3aa: ASSPLWGQNYNEQF

v_gene: TRBV12-3/TRBV12-4
CDR3aa: ASSFHIRGGNYGYT

v_gene: TRBV12-3/TRBV12-4
CDR3aa: ASRPQEERNGYT

v_gene: TRBV6-1
CDR3aa: ASSEALRVSASVSYYNEQF

v_gene: TRBV7-9
CDR3aa: ASSQGGRDEQY

v_gene: TRBV12-3/TRBV12-4
CDR3aa: ASTRGPSNEQF

v_gene: TRBV20-1
CDR3aa: SARDGTGHGEQY

v_gene: TRBV11-2
CDR3aa: ASSPARRNTEAF

v_gene: TRBV7-2
CDR3aa: ASSFSRGRDIQY

v_gene: TRBV7-3
CDR3aa: ASSPGGLGVDTQY

v_gene: TRBV7-2
CDR3aa: ASSAHAVAYEQY

v_gene: TRBV7-9
CDR3aa: ASSLPGVADTGELF

v_gene: TRBV28
CDR3aa: ASSLGTFPFTPGELF

v_gene: TRBV27
CDR3aa: ASGTGPYGYT

v_gene: TRBV20-1
CDR3aa: SARTRVGSDTQY

v_gene: TRBV29-1
CDR3aa: SVEDGSVEQY

v_gene: TRBV28
CDR3aa: ASSSNRGPYEQY

v_gene: TRBV10-3
CDR3aa: AISESRIVGETQY

v_gene: TRBV29-1
CDR3aa: SVGERNEQF

v_gene: TRBV5-6
CDR3aa: ASSRGKRVAEAF

v_gene: TRBV3-1
CDR3aa: ASSLGQARDTQY

v_gene: TRBV4-3
CDR3aa: ASSQGVGPNTDTQY

v_gene: TRBV5-1
CDR3aa: ASSLSSRSDTQY

v_gene: TRBV20-1
CDR3aa: SAPVRGTRETQY

v_gene: TRBV27
CDR3aa: ATRTGAGIQY

v_gene: TRBV12-3/TRBV12-4
CDR3aa: ASSLGTGLPGANVLT

v_gene: TRBV3-1
CDR3aa: ASSQDLAGALYNEQF

v_gene: TRBV7-2
CDR3aa: ASSRLAGAEGYT

v_gene: TRBV11-2
CDR3aa: ASSSLLLSSGAYEQY

v_gene: TRBV27
CDR3aa: ASRPGLSSYNEQF

v_gene: TRBV28
CDR3aa: ASSTSGRAYNEQF